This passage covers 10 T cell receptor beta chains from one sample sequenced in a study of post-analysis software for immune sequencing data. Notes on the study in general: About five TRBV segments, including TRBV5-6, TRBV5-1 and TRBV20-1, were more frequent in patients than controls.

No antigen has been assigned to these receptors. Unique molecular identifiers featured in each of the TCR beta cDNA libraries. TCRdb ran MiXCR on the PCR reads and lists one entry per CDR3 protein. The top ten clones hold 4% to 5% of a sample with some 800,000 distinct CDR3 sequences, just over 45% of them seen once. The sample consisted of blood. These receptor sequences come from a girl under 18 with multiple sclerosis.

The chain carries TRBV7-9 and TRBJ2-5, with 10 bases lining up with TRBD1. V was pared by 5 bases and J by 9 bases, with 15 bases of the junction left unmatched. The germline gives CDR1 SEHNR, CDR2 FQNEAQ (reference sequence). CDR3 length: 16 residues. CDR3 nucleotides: TGTGCCAGCAGCGGCCGACAGGGGGCGATCGATAATGCCCAGTACTTC. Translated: CASSGRQGAIDNAQYF.

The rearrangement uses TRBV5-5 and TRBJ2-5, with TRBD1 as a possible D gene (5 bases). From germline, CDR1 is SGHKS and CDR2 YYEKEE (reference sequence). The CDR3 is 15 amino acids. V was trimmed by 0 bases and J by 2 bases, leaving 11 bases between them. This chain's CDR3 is CASSLAGRAQETQYF. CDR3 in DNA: TGTGCCAGCAGCTTGGCTGGCAGGGCACAAGAGACCCAGTACTTC.

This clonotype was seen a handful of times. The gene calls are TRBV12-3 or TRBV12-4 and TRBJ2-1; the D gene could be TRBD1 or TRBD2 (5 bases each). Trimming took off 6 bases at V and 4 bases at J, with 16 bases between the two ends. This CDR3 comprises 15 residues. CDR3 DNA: TGTGCCAGCAGCTCCCGGGACGGCTCTTACAATGAGCAGTTCTTC. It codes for CASSSRDGSYNEQFF.

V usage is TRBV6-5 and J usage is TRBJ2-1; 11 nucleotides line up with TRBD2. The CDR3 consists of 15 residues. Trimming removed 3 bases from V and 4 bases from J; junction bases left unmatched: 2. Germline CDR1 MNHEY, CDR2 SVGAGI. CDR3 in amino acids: CASSYWTSGYNEQFF. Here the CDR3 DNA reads TGTGCCAGCAGTTATTGGACTAGCGGGTACAATGAGCAGTTCTTC.

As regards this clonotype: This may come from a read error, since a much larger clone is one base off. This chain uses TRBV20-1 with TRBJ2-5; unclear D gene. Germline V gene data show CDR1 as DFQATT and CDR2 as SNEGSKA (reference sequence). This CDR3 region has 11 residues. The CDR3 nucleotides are TGCAGTGCTCAATTCCAAGGGACCCAGTACTTC. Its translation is CSAQFQGTQYF.

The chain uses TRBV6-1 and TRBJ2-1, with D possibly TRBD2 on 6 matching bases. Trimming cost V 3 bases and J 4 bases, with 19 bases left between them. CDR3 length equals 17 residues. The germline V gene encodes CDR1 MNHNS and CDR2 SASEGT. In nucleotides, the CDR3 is TGTGCCAGCAGTGATGGACGGACGGGAGACCCTTACAATGAGCAGTTCTTC. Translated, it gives CASSDGRTGDPYNEQFF.

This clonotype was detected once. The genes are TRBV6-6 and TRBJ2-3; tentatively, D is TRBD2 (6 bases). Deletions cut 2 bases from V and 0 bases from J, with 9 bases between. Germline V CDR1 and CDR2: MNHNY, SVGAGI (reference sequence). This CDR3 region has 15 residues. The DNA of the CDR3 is TGTGCCAGCAGTTACGGGAGGACAAGCACAGATACGCAGTATTTT. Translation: CASSYGRTSTDTQYF.

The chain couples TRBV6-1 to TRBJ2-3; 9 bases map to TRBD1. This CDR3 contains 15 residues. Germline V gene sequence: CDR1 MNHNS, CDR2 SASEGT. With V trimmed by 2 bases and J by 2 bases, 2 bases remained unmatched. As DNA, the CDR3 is TGTGCCAGCAGTGAAACAGGGGGCCCCACAGATACGCAGTATTTT. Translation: CASSETGGPTDTQYF.

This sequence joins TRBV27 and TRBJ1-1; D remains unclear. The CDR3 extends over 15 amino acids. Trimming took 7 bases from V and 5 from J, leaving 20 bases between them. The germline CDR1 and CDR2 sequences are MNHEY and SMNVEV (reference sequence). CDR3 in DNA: TGTGCCAGCATGGGAGAGGGCGCGGGTCGGACTGAAGCTTTCTTT. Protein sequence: CASMGEGAGRTEAFF.

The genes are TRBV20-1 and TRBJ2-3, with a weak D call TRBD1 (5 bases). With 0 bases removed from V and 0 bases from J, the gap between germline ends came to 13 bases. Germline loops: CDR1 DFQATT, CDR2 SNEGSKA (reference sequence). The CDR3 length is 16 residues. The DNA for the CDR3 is TGCAGTGCTAGAGATCGGTGGCAGGGTAGCACAGATACGCAGTATTTT. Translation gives CSARDRWQGSTDTQYF.